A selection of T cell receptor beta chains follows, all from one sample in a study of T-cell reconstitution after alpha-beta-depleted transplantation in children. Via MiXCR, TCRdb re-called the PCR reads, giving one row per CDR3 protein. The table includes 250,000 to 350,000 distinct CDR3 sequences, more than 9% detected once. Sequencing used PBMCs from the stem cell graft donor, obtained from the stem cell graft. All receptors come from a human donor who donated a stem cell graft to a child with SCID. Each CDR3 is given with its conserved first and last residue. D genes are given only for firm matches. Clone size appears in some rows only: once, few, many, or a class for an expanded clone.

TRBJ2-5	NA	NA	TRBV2	TGTGCCAGCAGCCGTTCAAAAGAGACCCAGTACTTC	CASSRSKETQYF
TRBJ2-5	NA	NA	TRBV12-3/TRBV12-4	TGTGCCAGCAGTTTAAGGGTCACGGAGACCCAGTACTTC	CASSLRVTETQYF
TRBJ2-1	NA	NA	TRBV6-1	TGTGCCAGCAGTGAAGCGCCCCAGCTATACAATGAGCAGTTCTTC	CASSEAPQLYNEQFF
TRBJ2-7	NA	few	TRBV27	TGTGCCAGCAGTTTGGGAATAACTGTCCACGAGCAGTACTTC	CASSLGITVHEQYF
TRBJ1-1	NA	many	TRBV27	TGTGCCAGCAGTGCGGGACTGATAAACACTGAAGCTTTCTTT	CASSAGLINTEAFF
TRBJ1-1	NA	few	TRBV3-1	TGTGCCAGCAGCCAAGAATGGACTCGAGCTTTCTTT	CASSQEWTRAFF
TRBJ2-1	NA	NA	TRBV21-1	TGTGCCAGCGAATCGACGAAGGGGCCTTATATGTATTACAATGAGCAGTTCTTC	CASESTKGPYMYYNEQFF
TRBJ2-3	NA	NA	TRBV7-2	TGTGCCAGCAGCCCCTCCGGGCCCTACACACCAGATACGCAGTATTTT	CASSPSGPYTPDTQYF
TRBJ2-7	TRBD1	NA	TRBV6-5	TGTGCCAGCAGTTTAGGGGACAGGCCCTCAAACGACCAGTACTTC	CASSLGDRPSNDQYF
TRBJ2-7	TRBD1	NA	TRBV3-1	TGTGCCAGCAGCCTAGCCGGGACAGGGGGCGCCGAGCAGTACTTC	CASSLAGTGGAEQYF
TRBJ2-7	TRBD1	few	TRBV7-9	TGTGCCAGCAGCAAAGGGGGCCTCTACGAGCAGTACTTC	CASSKGGLYEQYF
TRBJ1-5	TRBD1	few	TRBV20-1	TGCAGTGCTAGGGCCCAGGGGGCGAGCAATCAGCCCCAGCATTTT	CSARAQGASNQPQHF
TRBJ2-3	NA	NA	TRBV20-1	TGCAGTGCTAGTAAAGGGATGGGGTGGTCTGCAGATACGCAGTATTTT	CSASKGMGWSADTQYF
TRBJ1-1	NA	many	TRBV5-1	TGCGCCAGCAGCTTGGAGGGGAGCGGGAACACTGAAGCTTTCTTT	CASSLEGSGNTEAFF
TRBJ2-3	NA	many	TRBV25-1	TGTGCCAGCAGTGATAGCCAAAGCACAGATACGCAGTATTTT	CASSDSQSTDTQYF
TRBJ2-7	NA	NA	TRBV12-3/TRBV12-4	TGTGCCAGCACCAAACGGGGGCGAGGCGAGCAGTACTTC	CASTKRGRGEQYF
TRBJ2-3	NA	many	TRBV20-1	TGCAGCTCGGGGGACGTTGGCACAGATACGCAGTATTTT	CSSGDVGTDTQYF
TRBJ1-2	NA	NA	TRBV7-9	TGTGCCAGCAGCTTACCGGCAGGGACCTATGGCTACACCTTC	CASSLPAGTYGYTF
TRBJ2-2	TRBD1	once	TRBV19	TGTGCCAGCGACCACGGGACAGGGGCGAACACCGGGGAGCTGTTTTTT	CASDHGTGANTGELFF
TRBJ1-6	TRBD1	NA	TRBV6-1	TGTGCCAGCAGGCCGACAGGGAAGGATTCACCCCTCCACTTT	CASRPTGKDSPLHF
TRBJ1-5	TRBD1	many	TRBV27	TGTGCCAGCAGGGTTGACAGGGTGAGCAATCAGCCCCAGCATTTT	CASRVDRVSNQPQHF
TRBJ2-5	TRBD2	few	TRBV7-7	TGTGCCAGCAGCTTATCGGTAGCGGGGGGGCAGGAGACCCAGTACTTC	CASSLSVAGGQETQYF
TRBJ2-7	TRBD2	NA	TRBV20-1	TGCAGTGCCTTAGCGGGGGGTGGCAACGAGCAGTACTTC	CSALAGGGNEQYF
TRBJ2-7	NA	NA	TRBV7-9	TGTGCCAGCAGCCCTGTGCGCGCCTACGAGCAGTACTTC	CASSPVRAYEQYF
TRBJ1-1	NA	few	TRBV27	TGTGCCAGCAGTTTAGGAAATCTAAACACTGAAGCTTTCTTT	CASSLGNLNTEAFF
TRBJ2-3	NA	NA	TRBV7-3	TGTGCCAGCAGTCGTTCAGGACTTTACACAGATACGCAGTATTTT	CASSRSGLYTDTQYF
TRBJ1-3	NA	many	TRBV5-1	TGCGCCAGCAGTCGACAGGACGGAAACACCATATATTTT	CASSRQDGNTIYF
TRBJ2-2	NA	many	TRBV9	TGTGCCAGCAGCGTCGGCAGCGCGAACACCGGGGAGCTGTTTTTT	CASSVGSANTGELFF
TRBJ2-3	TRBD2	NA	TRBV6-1	TGTGCCAGCAGTACCTGGCGGGGGATCACAGATACGCAGTATTTT	CASSTWRGITDTQYF
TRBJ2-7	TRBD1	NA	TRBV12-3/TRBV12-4	TGTGCCAGCAGTTCTACGGGGGGACAGGGATCTCCCTCATTCTTC	CASSSTGGQGSPSFF
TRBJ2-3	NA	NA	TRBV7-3	TGTGCCAGCAGCTTTATGGGTATTAGCACAGATACGCAGTATTTT	CASSFMGISTDTQYF
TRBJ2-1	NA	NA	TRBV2	TGTGCCAGTATGGCGTACAATGAGCAGTTCTTC	CASMAYNEQFF
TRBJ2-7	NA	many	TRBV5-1	TGCGCCAGCAGCCTACAGGGCCGGGACGAGCAGTACTTC	CASSLQGRDEQYF
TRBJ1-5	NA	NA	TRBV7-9	TGTGCCAGCAGCCCCGGCACCAATCAGCCCCAGCATTTT	CASSPGTNQPQHF